These T cell receptor beta chains were read from a single sample in a study of PD-L1 blockade in urothelial cancer. The protocol was immunoSEQ multiplex PCR, while the TCRdb copy is restricted to in-frame clones and leaves out a portion. This table has about 52,000 clones, around 80% appearing once. Sequenced material: PBMCs, taken around atezolizumab (anti-PD-L1) treatment. Source of these receptors: a man in his 70s with urothelial cancer. Each CDR3 is given without its conserved first and last residue.

>14|TRBV7-2|TRBJ2-3
ASSLGIAGGTDTQY
>13|TRBV7-9|TRBJ2-5
ASSLASGVQETQY
>13|TRBV11-2|TRBJ2-3
ASSLDRGPSDTQY
>14|TRBV27|TRBJ2-1
ASSKTSGRTYNEQF
>14|TRBV9|TRBJ2-3
ASSVVSGVGTDTQY
>11|TRBV2|TRBJ1-1
ASSEQGNTEAF
>14|TRBV4-3|TRBJ2-1
ASSQNRDYSTNEQF
>13|TRBV18|TRBJ2-7
ASSPFGTDTYEQY
>12|TRBV10-3|TRBJ1-2
ATGTATSNYGYT
>14|TRBV11-3|TRBJ2-3
ASSLATGVATDTQY
>15|TRBV27|TRBJ1-6
ASSPRQGPVVNSPLH
>16|TRBV10-3|TRBJ2-5
AISDGRRSSGREETQY
>12|TRBV28|TRBJ1-5
ASSLLSVNQPQH
>12|TRBV5-1|TRBJ2-2
ASSRTEVTGELF
>12|TRBV11-1|TRBJ2-1
ASSLHEAGDEQF
>13|TRBV19|TRBJ1-4
ASTYSGTVNEKLF
>12|TRBV5-1|TRBJ2-1
ASSPEPSYNEQF
>12|TRBV10-3|TRBJ1-2
AISEQALKRGYT
>12|TRBV19|TRBJ1-1
ASSIVPAGAEAF
>13|TRBV11-2|TRBJ2-3
ASSLDRGSTDTQY
>14|TRBV11-3|TRBJ2-2
ASTASRGRNTGELF
>10|TRBV7-2|TRBJ2-7
ASRGGGHEQY
>13|TRBV18|TRBJ2-5
ASSTRGGLGETQY
>15|TRBV12-5|TRBJ2-5
ASGYGLGQGARETQY
>14|TRBV5-1|TRBJ2-5
ASSPGTSGVRETQY
>12|TRBV30|TRBJ1-1
AWSIGTGASEAF
>14|TRBV11-2|TRBJ1-2
ASTRIRDRGVYGYT
>12|TRBV15|TRBJ1-4
ATSRGRPGEKLF
>12|TRBV5-1|TRBJ2-1
ASSLTGPRNEQF
>9|TRBV28|TRBJ2-7
ASSDPTTQY
>12|TRBV7-7|TRBJ2-3
ASSLTTGTDTQY
>13|TRBV19|TRBJ1-5
ASSITGGYDQPQH
>12|TRBV5-1|TRBJ2-1
ASSFRQGVNEQF
>11|TRBV7-2|TRBJ2-7
ASSFEGRGEQY
>12|TRBV29-1|TRBJ2-3
SAKLGRSTDTQY
>15|TRBV7-2|TRBJ1-5
ASSLGRGWASNQPQH
>17|TRBV7-2|TRBJ2-7
ASSRRLQLAAGTPYEQY
>16|TRBV23-1|TRBJ2-1
ASSHWASGGPHYNEQF
>12|TRBV21-1|TRBJ1-2
ASSTRPTGDGYT
>12|TRBV5-1|TRBJ1-1
ASSPLQGNTEAF
>10|TRBV11-3|TRBJ2-2
ASSSRTGELF
>13|TRBV4-3|TRBJ1-2
ASREGTGKGRGYT
>14|TRBV5-5|TRBJ1-3
ASSQAGTGSGNTIY
>15|TRBV28|TRBJ2-7
ASSLGGQSGGSYEQY
>13|TRBV5-6|TRBJ2-5
ASSLQVSLGETQY
>14|TRBV7-2|TRBJ2-3
ASSGRLAGGADTQY
>12|TRBV19|TRBJ2-7
ASSSTGISYEQY
>16|TRBV5-1|TRBJ2-3
ASTNSAGGLTSTDTQY
>16|TRBV4-2|TRBJ2-2
ASSQDFGQGASGGELF
>9|TRBV29-1|TRBJ2-1
SVDRGDEQF